This T cell receptor (beta chain) was sequenced during a study of blood T cell repertoires in COVID-19. The overall study: Acute-phase and convalescent COVID-19 samples originated in the United States, Italy and Spain. T cells, B-cell-depleted T cells, or PBMCs provided the cDNA or gDNA that served as material.

Individuals aged about 18 to 100 years were recruited from around 22 US areas. The authors' processing: Estimated nucleated cell counts came from reference gene primer amplification. TCRdb's table, derived via immunoSEQ multiplex PCR, lists solely in-frame clones and lacks some. D and trimming were read from the DNA, whereas the V and J calls and clone size are those reported in that table. The sample yields 130,000 to 150,000 clones, 88% seen once. This receptor was taken from a woman in her twenties or thirties with acute COVID-19. Sequencing used PBMCs or T cells enriched from blood (not recorded which).

CDR3 protein: CASSQQPSSYEQYF. As DNA, the CDR3 is TGTGCCAGCAGCCAACAACCAAGCTCCTACGAGCAGTACTTC. V gene TRBV5-5 combines with J gene TRBJ2-7; no clear D gene. V gave up 4 bases and J gave up 0 bases, with 11 bases separating them. The CDR3 is 14 amino acids. Germline V gene lookup returns CDR1 SGHKS and CDR2 YYEKEE (reference sequence). Full variable domain (outside the CDR3, taken from reference TRBV5-5 and TRBJ2-7): DAGVTQSPTHLIKTRGQQVTLRCSPISGHKSVSWYQQVLGQGPQFIFQYYEKEERGRGNFPDRFSARQFPNYSSELNVNALLLGDSALYLCASSQQPSSYEQYFGPGTRLTVT.